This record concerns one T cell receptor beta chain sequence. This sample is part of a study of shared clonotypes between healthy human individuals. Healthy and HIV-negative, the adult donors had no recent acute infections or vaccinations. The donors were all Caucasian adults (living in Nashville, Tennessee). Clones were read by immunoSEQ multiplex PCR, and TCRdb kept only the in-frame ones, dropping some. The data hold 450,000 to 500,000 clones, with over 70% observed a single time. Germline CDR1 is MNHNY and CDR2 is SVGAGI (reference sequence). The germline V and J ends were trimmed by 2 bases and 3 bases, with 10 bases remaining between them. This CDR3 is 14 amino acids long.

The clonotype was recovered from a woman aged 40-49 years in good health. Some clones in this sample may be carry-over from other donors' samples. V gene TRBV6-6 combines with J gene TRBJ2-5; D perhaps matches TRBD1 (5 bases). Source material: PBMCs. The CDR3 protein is CASSYTGLKETQYF. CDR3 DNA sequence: TGTGCCAGCAGTTACACAGGATTGAAAGAGACCCAGTACTTC.